This T cell receptor beta chain was identified in a study of regulatory T cells in long-lasting Graves disease. The TCR beta library used iRepertoire HTBI primers with Arm-PCR amplification of CDR3. MiXCR was run by TCRdb on the multiplex PCR reads, yielding one entry per CDR3 protein. The data contain more than 350,000 distinct CDR3 sequences, 20% to 25% of them singletons. Points from the study as a whole: The number of shared public clonotypes was higher in persistent patients (around 2,700) than new patients (just over 950). Compared with new cases, persistent Graves' patients showed reduced TCR diversity.

Documented time point: persistent/refractory GD, antithyroid drugs over 5 years with positive TRAb. With RNA extracted from PBMCs as input, the TCR library was made. Per American Thyroid Association guidelines, Graves' disease was diagnosed. Around 9.8 milliliters of peripheral blood were taken and placed in EDTA tubes. In regard to this clonotype: Its target is unknown.

Germline CDR1 is MNHEY and CDR2 is SVGEGT. The CDR3 loop spans 13 amino acids. Trimming cost V 11 bases and J 0 bases; bases outside gene matches: 3. Sequenced here: peripheral blood mononuclear cells (PBMCs), sampled when the disease was refractory, from a patient treated with antithyroid drugs. The sequence was collected from a female donor with Graves disease. This chain links TRBV6-2 or TRBV6-3 with TRBJ2-2, with TRBD2 identical over 7 bases. The CDR3, as DNA: TGTGCCGGGGGGGTGACGAACACCGGGGAGCTGTTTTTT. This sequence encodes CAGGVTNTGELFF.